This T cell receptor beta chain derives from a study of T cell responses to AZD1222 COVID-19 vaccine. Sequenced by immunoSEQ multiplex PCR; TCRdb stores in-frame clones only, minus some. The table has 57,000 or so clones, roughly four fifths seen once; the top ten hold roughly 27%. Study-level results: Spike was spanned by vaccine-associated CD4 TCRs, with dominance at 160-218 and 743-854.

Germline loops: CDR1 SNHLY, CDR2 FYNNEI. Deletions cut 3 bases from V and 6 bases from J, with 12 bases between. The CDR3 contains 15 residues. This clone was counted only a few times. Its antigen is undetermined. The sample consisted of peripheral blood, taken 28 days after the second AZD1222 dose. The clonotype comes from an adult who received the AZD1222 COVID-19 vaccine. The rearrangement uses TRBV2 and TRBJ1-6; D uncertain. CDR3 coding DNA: TGTGCCAGCAGTGACCCACCAGGCTTTAATTCACCCCTCCACTTT. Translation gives CASSDPPGFNSPLHF.